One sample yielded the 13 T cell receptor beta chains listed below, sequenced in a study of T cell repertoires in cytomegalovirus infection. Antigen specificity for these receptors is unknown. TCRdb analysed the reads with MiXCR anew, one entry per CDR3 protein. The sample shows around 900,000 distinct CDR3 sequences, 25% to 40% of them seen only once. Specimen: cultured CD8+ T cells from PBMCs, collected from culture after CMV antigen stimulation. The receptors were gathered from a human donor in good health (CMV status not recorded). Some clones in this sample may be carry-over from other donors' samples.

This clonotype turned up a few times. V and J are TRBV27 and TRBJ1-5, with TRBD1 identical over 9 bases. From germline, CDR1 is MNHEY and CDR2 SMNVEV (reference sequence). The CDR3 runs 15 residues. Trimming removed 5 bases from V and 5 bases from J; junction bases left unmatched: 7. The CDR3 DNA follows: TGTGCCAGCAGTCCGTCTACAGGGGGCGATCAGCCCCAGCATTTT. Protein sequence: CASSPSTGGDQPQHF.

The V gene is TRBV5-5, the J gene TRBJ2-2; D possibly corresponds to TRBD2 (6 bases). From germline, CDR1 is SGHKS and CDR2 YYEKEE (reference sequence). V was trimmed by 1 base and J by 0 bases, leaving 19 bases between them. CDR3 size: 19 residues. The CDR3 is CASSLTSGLHPANTGELFF. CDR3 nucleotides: TGTGCCAGCAGCTTGACCAGCGGACTACACCCCGCGAACACCGGGGAGCTGTTTTTT. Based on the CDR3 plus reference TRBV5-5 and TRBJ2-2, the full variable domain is DAGVTQSPTHLIKTRGQQVTLRCSPISGHKSVSWYQQVLGQGPQFIFQYYEKEERGRGNFPDRFSARQFPNYSSELNVNALLLGDSALYLCASSLTSGLHPANTGELFFGEGSRLTVL.

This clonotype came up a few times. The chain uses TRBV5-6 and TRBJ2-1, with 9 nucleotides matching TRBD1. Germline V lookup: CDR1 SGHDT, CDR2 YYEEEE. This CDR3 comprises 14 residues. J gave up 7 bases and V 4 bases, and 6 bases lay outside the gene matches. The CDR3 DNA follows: TGTGCCAGCAGCCCCGGACAGGGGTGGAATGAGCAGTTCTTC. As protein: CASSPGQGWNEQFF.

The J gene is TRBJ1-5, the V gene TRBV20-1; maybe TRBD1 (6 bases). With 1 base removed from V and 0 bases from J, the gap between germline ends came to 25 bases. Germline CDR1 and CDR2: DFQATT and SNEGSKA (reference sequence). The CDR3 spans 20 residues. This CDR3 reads CSARGRFRGRGNLSNQPQHF. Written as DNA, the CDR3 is TGCAGTGCTAGAGGGCGTTTCCGGGGGCGCGGAAATCTTAGCAATCAGCCCCAGCATTTT.

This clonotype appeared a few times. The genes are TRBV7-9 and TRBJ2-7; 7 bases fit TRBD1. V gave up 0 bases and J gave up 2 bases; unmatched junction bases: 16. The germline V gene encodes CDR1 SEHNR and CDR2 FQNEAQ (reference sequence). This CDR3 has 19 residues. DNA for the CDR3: TGTGCCAGCAGCTTAGCGCTAAGAGGGGGCGGCTTGAAAACCTACGAGCAGTACTTC. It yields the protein CASSLALRGGGLKTYEQYF.

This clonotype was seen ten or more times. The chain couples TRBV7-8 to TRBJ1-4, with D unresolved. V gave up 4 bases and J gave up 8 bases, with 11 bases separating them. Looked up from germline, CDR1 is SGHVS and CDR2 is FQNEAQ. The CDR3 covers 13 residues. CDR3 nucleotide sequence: TGTGCCAGCAGCTCCCGGCCTAGGGAAAAACTGTTTTTT. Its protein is CASSSRPREKLFF. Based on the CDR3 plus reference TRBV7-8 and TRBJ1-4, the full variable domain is GAGVSQSPRYKVAKRGQDVALRCDPISGHVSLFWYQQALGQGPEFLTYFQNEAQLDKSGLPSDRFFAERPEGSVSTLKIQRTQQEDSAVYLCASSSRPREKLFFGSGTQLSVL.

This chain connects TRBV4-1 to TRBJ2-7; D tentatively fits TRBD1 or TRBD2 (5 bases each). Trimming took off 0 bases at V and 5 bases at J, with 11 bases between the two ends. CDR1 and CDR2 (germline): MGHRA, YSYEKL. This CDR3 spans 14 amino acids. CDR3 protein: CASSQESLGDEQYF. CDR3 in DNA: TGCGCCAGCAGCCAAGAAAGCCTGGGGGACGAGCAGTACTTC.

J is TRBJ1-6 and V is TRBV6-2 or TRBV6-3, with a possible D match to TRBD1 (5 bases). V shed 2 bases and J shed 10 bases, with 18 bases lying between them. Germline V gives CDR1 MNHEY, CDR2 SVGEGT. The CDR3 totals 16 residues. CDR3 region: CASSYPPGTYGSPLHF. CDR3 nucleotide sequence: TGTGCCAGCAGTTACCCGCCGGGGACCTACGGCTCACCCCTCCACTTT.

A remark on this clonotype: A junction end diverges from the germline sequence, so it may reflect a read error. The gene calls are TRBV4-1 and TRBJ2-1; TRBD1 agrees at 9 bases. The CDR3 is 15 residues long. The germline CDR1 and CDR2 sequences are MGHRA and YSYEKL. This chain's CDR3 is CANSLGRTGVNEQFF. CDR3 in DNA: TGCGCCAACAGCCTCGGCCGGACAGGGGTCAATGAGCAGTTCTTC.

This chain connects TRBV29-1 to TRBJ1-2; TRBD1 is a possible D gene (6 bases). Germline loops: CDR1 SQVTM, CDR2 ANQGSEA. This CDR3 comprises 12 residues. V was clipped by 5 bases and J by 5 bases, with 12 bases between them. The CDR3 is CSVINREYGYTF. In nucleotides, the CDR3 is TGCAGCGTTATAAACAGGGAGTATGGCTACACCTTC.

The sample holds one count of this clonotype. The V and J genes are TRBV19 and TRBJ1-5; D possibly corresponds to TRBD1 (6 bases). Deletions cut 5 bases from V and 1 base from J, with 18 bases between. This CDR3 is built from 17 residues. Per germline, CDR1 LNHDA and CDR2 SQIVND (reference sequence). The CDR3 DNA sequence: TGTGCCAGTAGTCTGCGAACAGGGACGACAAGCAATCAGCCCCAGCATTTT. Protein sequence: CASSLRTGTTSNQPQHF.

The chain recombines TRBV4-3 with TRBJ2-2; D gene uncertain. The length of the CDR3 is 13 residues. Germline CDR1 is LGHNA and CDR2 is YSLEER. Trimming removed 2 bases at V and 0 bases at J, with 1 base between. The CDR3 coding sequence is TGCGCCAGCAGCCAAACGAACACCGGGGAGCTGTTTTTT. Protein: CASSQTNTGELFF.

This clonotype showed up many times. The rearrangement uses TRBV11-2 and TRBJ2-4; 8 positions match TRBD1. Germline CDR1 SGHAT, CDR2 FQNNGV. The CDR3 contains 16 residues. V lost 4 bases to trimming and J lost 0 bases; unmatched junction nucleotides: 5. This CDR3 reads CASSWGQALAKNIQYF. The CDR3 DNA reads TGTGCCAGCAGCTGGGGACAGGCCCTAGCCAAAAACATTCAGTACTTC.